One and the same sample provided the 7 T cell receptor beta chains below, sequenced in a study of T cell changes during pregnancy in multiple sclerosis. Produced via immunoSEQ multiplex PCR; TCRdb's table is partial and in-frame only. Of 55,000 to 65,000 clones in the sample, roughly 90% were seen once. The sample consisted of peripheral blood, taken in the first trimester of pregnancy. Receptors originate from a female donor in good health, enrolled as a control in a pregnancy study.

This chain connects TRBV6-5 to TRBJ1-2; D may be TRBD1 (6 bases). The V end lost 7 bases, the J end lost 8 bases, and 17 bases lay between the germline ends. This CDR3 region has 13 residues. The germline V gene encodes CDR1 MNHEY and CDR2 SVGAGI. The CDR3 region has the DNA TGTGCCAGCAATACCCGGGGGGGGCAGGGCTACACCTTC. It specifies CASNTRGGQGYTF.

This sequence joins TRBV7-9 and TRBJ2-7; 9 bases fit TRBD1. The CDR3 loop spans 16 amino acids. The germline V gene encodes CDR1 SEHNR and CDR2 FQNEAQ (reference sequence). J was trimmed by 4 bases and V by 5 bases; bases with no gene match: 12. CDR3 residues: CASSQPGQGKRYEQYF. DNA of the CDR3: TGTGCCAGCAGCCAACCGGGACAGGGAAAGAGGTACGAGCAGTACTTC.

The V and J genes are TRBV6-6 and TRBJ1-2; 8 bases fit TRBD1. The CDR3 runs 15 residues. The germline gives CDR1 MNHNY, CDR2 SVGAGI (reference sequence). Losses at the gene ends were 6 bases for V and 7 bases for J; bases not matched to a gene: 13. Here the CDR3 reads CASRGQALSNPGYTF. DNA for the CDR3: TGTGCCAGCAGGGGACAGGCGCTATCAAATCCTGGCTACACCTTC.

The chain recombines TRBV7-8 with TRBJ2-3; 11 bases agree with TRBD2. Germline-derived CDR1 and CDR2 are SGHVS and FQNEAQ. With V trimmed by 3 bases and J by 5 bases, 10 bases remained unmatched. CDR3 length: 17 amino acids. The CDR3 spells CASSFSGIAGGLDTQYF. CDR3 nucleotide sequence: TGTGCCAGCAGCTTCTCGGGGATAGCGGGAGGGTTAGATACGCAGTATTTT.

The genes are TRBV18 and TRBJ1-2; 7 nucleotides align to TRBD1. V lost 3 bases to trimming and J lost 8 bases; unmatched junction nucleotides: 3. This CDR3 has 12 amino acids. Germline CDR1 is KGHSH and CDR2 is LQKENI. In DNA, the CDR3 is TGTGCCAGCTCACCCAACAGGGGCGGCTACACCTTC. Protein: CASSPNRGGYTF.

The chain combines TRBV12-5 with TRBJ2-3; TRBD1 might be the D (6 bases). Germline V gene lookup returns CDR1 LGHNT and CDR2 FRNRAP. Trimming left V 4 bases short and J 0 bases short, with 17 bases between. The CDR3 sequence is 17 residues long. The CDR3 region has the DNA TGTGCTAGTGGTTCCCTTACGGGACACCATAGCACAGATACGCAGTATTTT. This sequence encodes CASGSLTGHHSTDTQYF.

The V call is TRBV6-5, the J call TRBJ1-2, with 10 bases lining up with TRBD1. This CDR3 contains 13 residues. Germline V lookup: CDR1 MNHEY, CDR2 SVGAGI. The V and J ends lost 6 bases and 5 bases, in that order; junction bases with no gene match: 3. CDR3: CASRRGQGYGYTF. DNA of the CDR3: TGTGCCAGCAGGCGGGGACAGGGGTATGGCTACACCTTC.